This paragraph covers one T cell receptor beta chain sequence. No antigen is known for it. A multiplex PCR was run with 60 Vbeta primers and 13 Jbeta primers. Source study methods: The count from a later analysis was 60 million to 85 million unique TCR beta chains, roughly 11 million of them shared. Libraries were prepared by immunoSEQ multiplex PCR; TCRdb keeps only in-frame clonotypes and omits some of them. The D gene and trimming were derived from the DNA, and the V and J assignments and clone size from that table. The sample has about 140,000 clones; roughly 65% are singletons. This record belongs to a study of cytomegalovirus exposure and HLA in healthy donors. Whole-study results and caveats: Later analysis identified 15,000 to 20,000 TCR beta sequences associated with HLA alleles, using a false discovery rate threshold of 0.05.

This CDR3 region has 12 residues. CDR1 is SGDLS, CDR2 YYNGEE, per germline. V dropped 0 bases and J dropped 8 bases, with 3 bases sitting between them. The chain joins TRBV9 to TRBJ1-6; D ambiguous. This clonotype originated in a man in his fifties or sixties in good health and CMV-seronegative. The material sequenced was PBMCs. CDR3 nucleotides: TGTGCCAGCAGCGTAGGCGATTCACCCCTCCACTTT. Its protein is CASSVGDSPLHF.